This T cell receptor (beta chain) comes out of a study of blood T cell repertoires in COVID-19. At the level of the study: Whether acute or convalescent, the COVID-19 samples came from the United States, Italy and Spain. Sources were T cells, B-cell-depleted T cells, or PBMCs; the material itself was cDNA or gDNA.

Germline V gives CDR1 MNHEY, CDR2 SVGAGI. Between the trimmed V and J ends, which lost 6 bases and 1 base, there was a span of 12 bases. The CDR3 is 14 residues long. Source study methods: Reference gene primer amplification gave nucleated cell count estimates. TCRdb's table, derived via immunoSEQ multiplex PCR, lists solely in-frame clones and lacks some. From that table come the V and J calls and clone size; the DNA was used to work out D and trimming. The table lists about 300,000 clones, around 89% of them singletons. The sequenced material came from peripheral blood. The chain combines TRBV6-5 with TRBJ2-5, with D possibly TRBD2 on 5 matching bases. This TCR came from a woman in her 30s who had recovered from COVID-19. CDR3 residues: CASRQPGIQETQYF. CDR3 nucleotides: TGTGCCAGCAGGCAGCCGGGGATCCAAGAGACCCAGTACTTC.